This T cell receptor beta chain appears in the sequencing data of a study of CD8+CD57+ T cells in acquired aplastic anemia. About the study: Yields of DNA that came from sorted CD4+ and CD8+ cells averaged roughly 3.2 ug.

CD8+CD57+ cell expansion, shown by flow cytometry, had occurred in the patients selected for sequencing. Among the patients, none had received any therapy at the time of blood sampling. The sample holds a few counts of this clonotype. Germline V CDR1 and CDR2: SNHLY, FYNNEI. V shed 7 bases and J shed 1 base, with 16 bases lying between them. There are 15 residues in the CDR3. TCR beta VDJ and CDR3 profiling used genomic DNA as template. TCRdb fed the reads into MiXCR, producing one record per CDR3 protein. Counted here are about 58,000 distinct CDR3 sequences, roughly 60% occurring once; the ten biggest clones make up around 15%.

This receptor was taken from a human donor with aplastic anemia. Specimen: sorted CD4+, CD8+, or CD8+CD57+ T cells (not recorded which) from PBMCs. The chain has TRBV2 and TRBJ1-2; weak D call: TRBD1 (6 bases). Here the CDR3 reads CASKVLNRDNYGYTF. The CDR3 DNA sequence: TGTGCCAGCAAGGTCCTGAACAGGGATAACTATGGCTACACCTTC.